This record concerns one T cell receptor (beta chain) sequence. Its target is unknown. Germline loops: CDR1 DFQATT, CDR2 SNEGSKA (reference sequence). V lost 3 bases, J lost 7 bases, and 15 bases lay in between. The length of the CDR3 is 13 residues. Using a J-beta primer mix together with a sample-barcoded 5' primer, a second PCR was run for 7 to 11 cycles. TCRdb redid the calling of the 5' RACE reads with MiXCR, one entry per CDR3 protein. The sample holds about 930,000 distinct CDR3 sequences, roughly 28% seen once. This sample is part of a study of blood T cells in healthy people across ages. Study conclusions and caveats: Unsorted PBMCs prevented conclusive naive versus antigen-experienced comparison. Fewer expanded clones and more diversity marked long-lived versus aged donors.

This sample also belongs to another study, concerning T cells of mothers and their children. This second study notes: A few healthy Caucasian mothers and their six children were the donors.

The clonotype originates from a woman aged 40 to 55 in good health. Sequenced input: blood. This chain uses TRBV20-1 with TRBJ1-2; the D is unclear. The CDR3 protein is CSASRAPAGGYTF. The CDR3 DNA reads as TGCAGTGCTAGCCGGGCCCCGGCTGGTGGCTACACCTTC.